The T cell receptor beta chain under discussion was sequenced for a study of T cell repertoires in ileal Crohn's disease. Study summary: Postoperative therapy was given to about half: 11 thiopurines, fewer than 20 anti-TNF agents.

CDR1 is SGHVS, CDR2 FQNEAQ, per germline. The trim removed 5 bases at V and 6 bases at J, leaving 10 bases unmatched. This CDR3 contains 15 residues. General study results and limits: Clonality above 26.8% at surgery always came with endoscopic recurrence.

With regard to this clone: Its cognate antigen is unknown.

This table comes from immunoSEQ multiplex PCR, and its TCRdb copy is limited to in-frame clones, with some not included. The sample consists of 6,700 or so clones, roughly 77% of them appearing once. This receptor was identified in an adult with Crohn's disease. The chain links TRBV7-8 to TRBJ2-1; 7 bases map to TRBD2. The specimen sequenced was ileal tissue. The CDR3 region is CASSRELALANEQFF. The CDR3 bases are TGTGCCAGCAGCCGAGAACTAGCGTTGGCCAATGAGCAGTTCTTC.